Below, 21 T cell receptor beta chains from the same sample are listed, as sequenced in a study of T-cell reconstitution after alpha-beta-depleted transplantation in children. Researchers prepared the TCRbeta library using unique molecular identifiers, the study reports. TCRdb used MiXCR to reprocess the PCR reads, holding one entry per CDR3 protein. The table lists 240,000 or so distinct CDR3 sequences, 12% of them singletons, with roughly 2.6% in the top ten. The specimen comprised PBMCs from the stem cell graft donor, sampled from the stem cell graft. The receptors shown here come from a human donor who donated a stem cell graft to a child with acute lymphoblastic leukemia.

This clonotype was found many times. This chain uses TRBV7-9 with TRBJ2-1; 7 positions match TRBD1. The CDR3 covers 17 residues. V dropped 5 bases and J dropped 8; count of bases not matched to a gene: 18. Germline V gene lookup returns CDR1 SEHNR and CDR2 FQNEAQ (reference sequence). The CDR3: CASSPPLNVRGLDEQFF. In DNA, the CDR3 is TGTGCCAGCAGCCCCCCGCTCAACGTGAGGGGGCTCGATGAGCAGTTCTTC.

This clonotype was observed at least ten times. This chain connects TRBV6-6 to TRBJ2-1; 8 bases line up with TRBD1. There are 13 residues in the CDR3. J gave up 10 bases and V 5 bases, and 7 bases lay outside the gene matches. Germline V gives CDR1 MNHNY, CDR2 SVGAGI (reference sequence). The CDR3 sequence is CASSRRQGFEQFF. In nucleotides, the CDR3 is TGTGCCAGCAGTCGGCGACAGGGGTTCGAGCAGTTCTTC.

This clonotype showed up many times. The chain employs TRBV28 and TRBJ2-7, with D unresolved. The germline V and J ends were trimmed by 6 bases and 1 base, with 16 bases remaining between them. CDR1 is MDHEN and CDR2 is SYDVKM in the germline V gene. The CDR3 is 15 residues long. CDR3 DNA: TGTGCCAGCAGGGCAGACGCTATGGCATCCTACGAGCAGTACTTC. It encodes CASRADAMASYEQYF.

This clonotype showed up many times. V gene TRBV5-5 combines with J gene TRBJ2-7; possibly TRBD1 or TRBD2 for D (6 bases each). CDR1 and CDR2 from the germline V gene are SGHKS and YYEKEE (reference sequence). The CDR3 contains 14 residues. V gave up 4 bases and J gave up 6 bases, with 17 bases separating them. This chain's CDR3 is CASSPTGGPLEQYF. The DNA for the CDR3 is TGTGCCAGCAGCCCTACCGGGGGCCCCCTCGAGCAGTACTTC.

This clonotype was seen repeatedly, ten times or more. CDR3 coding DNA: TGTGCCAGCTCTCCGGGACTAGCGGGAGGCTCCGAGCAGTACTTC. The encoded protein is CASSPGLAGGSEQYF. The chain joins TRBV18 to TRBJ2-7; 15 nucleotides match TRBD2. With 6 bases clipped from V and 6 bases from J, the junction kept 6 bases outside the gene matches. This CDR3 is 15 amino acids long. Germline CDR1 and CDR2: KGHSH and LQKENI.

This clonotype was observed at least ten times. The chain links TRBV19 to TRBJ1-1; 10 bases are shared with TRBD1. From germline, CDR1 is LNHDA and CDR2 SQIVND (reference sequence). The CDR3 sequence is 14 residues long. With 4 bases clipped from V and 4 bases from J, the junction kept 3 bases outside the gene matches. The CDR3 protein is CASSTRTGGTEAFF. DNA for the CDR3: TGTGCCAGTAGTACCCGGACAGGGGGCACTGAAGCTTTCTTT.

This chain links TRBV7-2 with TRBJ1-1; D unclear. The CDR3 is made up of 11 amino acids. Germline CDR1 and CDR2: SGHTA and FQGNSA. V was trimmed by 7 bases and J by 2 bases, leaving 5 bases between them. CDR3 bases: TGTGCCAGCATGATTAACACTGAAGCTTTCTTT. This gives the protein CASMINTEAFF. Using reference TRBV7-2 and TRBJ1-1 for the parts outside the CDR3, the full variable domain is GAGVSQSPSNKVTEKGKDVELRCDPISGHTALYWYRQSLGQGLEFLIYFQGNSAPDKSGLPSDRFSAERTGGSVSTLTIQRTQQEDSAVYLCASMINTEAFFGQGTRLTVV.

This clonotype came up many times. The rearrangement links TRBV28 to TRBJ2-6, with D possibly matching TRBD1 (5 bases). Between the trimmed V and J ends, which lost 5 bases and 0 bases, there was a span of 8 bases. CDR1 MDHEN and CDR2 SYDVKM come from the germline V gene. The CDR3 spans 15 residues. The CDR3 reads CASSPGFSGANVLTF. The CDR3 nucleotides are TGTGCCAGCAGTCCAGGGTTCTCTGGGGCCAACGTCCTGACTTTC.

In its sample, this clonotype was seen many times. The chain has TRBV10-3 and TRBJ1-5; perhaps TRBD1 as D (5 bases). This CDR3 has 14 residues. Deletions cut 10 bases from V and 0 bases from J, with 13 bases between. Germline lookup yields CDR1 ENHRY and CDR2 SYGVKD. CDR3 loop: CATAIGTSNQPQHF. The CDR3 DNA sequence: TGTGCCACCGCGATAGGGACTAGCAATCAGCCCCAGCATTTT.

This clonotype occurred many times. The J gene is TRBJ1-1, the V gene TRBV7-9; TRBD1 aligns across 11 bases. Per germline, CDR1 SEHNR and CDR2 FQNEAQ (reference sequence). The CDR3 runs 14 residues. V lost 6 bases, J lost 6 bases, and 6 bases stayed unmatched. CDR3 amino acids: CASSGQGASAEAFF. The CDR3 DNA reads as TGTGCCAGCAGTGGACAGGGGGCGTCCGCTGAAGCTTTCTTT.

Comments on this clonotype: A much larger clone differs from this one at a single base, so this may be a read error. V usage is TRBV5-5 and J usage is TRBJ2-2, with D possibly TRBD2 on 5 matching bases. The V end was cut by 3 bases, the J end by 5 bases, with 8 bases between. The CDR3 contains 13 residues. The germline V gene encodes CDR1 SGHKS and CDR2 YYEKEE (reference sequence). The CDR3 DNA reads TGTGCCAGCAGCTGGCGAGGGACCGGGGAGCTGTTTTTT. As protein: CASSWRGTGELFF.

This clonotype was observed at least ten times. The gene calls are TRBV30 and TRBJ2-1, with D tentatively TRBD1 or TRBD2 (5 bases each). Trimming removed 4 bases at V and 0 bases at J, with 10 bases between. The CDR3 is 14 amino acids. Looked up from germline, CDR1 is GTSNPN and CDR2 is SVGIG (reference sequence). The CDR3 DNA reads TGTGCCTGGACCCCAGGGAGCTCCTACAATGAGCAGTTCTTC. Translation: CAWTPGSSYNEQFF.

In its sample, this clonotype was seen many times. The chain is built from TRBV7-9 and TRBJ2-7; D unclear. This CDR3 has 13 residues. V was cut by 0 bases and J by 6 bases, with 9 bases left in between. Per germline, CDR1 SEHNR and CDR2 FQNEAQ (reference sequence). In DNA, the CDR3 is TGTGCCAGCAGCTTAGCCTCCCCTGCCGAGCAGTACTTC. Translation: CASSLASPAEQYF.

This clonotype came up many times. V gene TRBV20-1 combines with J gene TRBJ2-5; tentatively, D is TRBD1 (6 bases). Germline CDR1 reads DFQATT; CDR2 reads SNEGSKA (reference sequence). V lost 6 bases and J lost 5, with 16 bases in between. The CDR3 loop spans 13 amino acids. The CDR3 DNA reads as TGCAGTGCCGGTGGACAGTCGGAGGAGACCCAGTACTTC. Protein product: CSAGGQSEETQYF.

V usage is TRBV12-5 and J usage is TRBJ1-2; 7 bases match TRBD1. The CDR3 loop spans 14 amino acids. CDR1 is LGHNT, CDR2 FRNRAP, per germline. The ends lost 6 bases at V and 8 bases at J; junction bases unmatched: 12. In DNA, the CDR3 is TGTGCTAGTGGCTTTGACAGGGAAGAAGGCGGCTACACCTTC. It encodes CASGFDREEGGYTF. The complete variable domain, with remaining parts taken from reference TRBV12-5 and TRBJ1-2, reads DARVTQTPRHKVTEMGQEVTMRCQPILGHNTVFWYRQTMMQGLELLAYFRNRAPLDDSGMPKDRFSAEMPDATLATLKIQPSEPRDSAVYFCASGFDREEGGYTFGSGTRLTVV.

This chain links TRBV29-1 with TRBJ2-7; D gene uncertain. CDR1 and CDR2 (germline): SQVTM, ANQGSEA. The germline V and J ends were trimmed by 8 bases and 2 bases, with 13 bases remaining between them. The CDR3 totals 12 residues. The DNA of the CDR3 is TGCAGCTTCCAACGGCTGACCTACGAGCAGTACTTC. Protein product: CSFQRLTYEQYF.

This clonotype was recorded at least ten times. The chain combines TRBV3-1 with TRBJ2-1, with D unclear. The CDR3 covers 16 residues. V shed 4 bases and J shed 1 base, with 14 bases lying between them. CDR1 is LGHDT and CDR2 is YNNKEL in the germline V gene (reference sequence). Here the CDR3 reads CASSRDPEVSYNEQFF. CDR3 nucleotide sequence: TGTGCCAGCAGCCGAGACCCCGAGGTATCCTACAATGAGCAGTTCTTC.

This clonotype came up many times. The CDR3 bases are TGTGCCAGCAGCTTCTGGACTAGCGGGGGGGCCGATACGCAGTATTTT. Its translation: CASSFWTSGGADTQYF. V gene TRBV5-5 combines with J gene TRBJ2-3; 15 positions agree with TRBD2. The CDR3 is made up of 16 amino acids. Germline V CDR1 and CDR2: SGHKS, YYEKEE (reference sequence). The V gene end was trimmed by 2 bases and the J gene end by 6 bases; junction bases not matched to a gene: 4. Combining the CDR3 with reference TRBV5-5 and TRBJ2-3 gives the whole variable domain DAGVTQSPTHLIKTRGQQVTLRCSPISGHKSVSWYQQVLGQGPQFIFQYYEKEERGRGNFPDRFSARQFPNYSSELNVNALLLGDSALYLCASSFWTSGGADTQYFGPGTRLTVL.

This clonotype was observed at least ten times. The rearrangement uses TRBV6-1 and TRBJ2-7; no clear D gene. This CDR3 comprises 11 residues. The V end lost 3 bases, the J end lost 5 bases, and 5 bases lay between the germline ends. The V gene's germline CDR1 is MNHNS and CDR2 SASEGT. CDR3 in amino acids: CASSDVHEQYF. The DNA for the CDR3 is TGTGCCAGCAGTGACGTACACGAGCAGTACTTC.

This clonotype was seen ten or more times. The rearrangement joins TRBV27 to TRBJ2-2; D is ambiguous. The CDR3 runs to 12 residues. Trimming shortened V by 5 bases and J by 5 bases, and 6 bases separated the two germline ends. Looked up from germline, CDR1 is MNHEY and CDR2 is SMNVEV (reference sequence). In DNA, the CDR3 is TGTGCCAGCAGTCCCCAAACCGGGGAGCTGTTTTTT. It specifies CASSPQTGELFF.

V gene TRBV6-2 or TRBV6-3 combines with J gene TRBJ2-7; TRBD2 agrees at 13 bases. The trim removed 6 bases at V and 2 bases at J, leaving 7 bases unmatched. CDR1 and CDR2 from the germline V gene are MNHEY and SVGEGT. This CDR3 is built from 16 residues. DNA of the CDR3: TGTGCCAGCAGCAACGGACTAGCGGGGGTTCCCTACGAGCAGTACTTC. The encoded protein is CASSNGLAGVPYEQYF.